This T cell receptor (beta chain) was documented in a study of cytomegalovirus exposure and HLA in healthy donors. General study points: In a later analysis, common viral pathogens appeared linked to several of the most significant clusters. When analyzed later, a missense DCLRE1C variant was found to be linked to TCR beta V- and J-gene trimming. As was reported, the HLA-A and HLA-B alleles of most subjects were accurately predicted from TCR beta sequences.

Points on this clone: Its cognate antigen is unknown.

This CDR3 spans 16 amino acids. The junction had 10 bases not matched to a gene; V was cut back by 5 bases and J by 4 bases. Germline CDR1 LNHDA, CDR2 SQIVND (reference sequence). Vbeta (60) and Jbeta (13) primers were used in the PCR. In the authors' methods: Some 12 million shared chains were among the 80 million or so unique TCR beta chains that a later analysis counted. Profiled with immunoSEQ multiplex PCR; TCRdb holds only in-frame clones, not every one. That table furnishes V, J and clone size, whereas the DNA furnished D and trimming. The sample carries more than 95,000 clones, approximately 76% recorded once.

The source is a young woman in good health and CMV-seropositive. V gene TRBV19 combines with J gene TRBJ1-5; TRBD1 agrees at 8 bases. The sample was PBMCs. The CDR3 nucleotides are TGTGCCAGTAGTCGCGGGAGCAGGGGGCTTAATCAGCCCCAGCATTTT. Translated, it gives CASSRGSRGLNQPQHF.